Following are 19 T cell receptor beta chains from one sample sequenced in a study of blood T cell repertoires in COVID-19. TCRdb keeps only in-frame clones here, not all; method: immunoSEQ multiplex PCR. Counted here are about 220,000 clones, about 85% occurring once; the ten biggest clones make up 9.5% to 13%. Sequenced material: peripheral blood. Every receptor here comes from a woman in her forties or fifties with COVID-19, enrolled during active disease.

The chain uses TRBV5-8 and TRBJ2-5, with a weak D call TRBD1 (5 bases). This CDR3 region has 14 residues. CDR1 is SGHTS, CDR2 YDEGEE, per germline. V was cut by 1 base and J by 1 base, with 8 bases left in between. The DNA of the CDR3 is TGTGCCAGCAGCTTGACAGGTCTCCAAGAGACCCAGTACTTC. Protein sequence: CASSLTGLQETQYF.

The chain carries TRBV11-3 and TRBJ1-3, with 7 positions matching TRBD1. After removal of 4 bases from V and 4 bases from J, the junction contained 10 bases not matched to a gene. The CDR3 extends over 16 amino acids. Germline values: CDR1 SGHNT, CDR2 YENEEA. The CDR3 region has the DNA TGTGCCAGCAGCTCCAGTCGAAGGACAGGAGGAAACACCATATATTTT. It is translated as CASSSSRRTGGNTIYF.

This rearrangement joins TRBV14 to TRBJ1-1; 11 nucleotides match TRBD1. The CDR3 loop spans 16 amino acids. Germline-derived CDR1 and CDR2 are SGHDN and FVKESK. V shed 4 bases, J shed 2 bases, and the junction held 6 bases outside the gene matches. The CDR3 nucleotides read TGTGCCAGCAGCCGTCGGACAGGGGGCCGAAACACTGAAGCTTTCTTT. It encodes CASSRRTGGRNTEAFF.

CDR3 sequence (DNA): TGTGCCAGCTCCCCTTGGGGAGCCGAGCAGTACTTC. Encoded protein: CASSPWGAEQYF. V usage is TRBV18 and J usage is TRBJ2-7; D possibly corresponds to TRBD2 (5 bases). The V gene lost 6 bases and the J gene lost 6 bases, with 12 bases spanning the gap. CDR3 length: 12 residues. The germline V gene encodes CDR1 KGHSH and CDR2 LQKENI.

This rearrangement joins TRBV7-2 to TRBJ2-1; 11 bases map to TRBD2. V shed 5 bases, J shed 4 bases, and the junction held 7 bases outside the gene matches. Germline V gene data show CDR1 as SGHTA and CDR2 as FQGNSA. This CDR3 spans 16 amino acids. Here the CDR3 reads CASSPFSGGAYNEQFF. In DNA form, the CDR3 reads TGTGCCAGCAGCCCCTTTAGCGGGGGGGCTTACAATGAGCAGTTCTTC.

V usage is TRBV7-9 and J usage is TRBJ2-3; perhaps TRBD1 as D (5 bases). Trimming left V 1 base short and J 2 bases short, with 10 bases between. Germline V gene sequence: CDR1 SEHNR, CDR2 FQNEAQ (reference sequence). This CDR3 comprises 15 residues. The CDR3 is CASSLDLTATDTQYF. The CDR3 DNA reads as TGTGCCAGCAGCTTAGATCTGACAGCCACAGATACGCAGTATTTT.

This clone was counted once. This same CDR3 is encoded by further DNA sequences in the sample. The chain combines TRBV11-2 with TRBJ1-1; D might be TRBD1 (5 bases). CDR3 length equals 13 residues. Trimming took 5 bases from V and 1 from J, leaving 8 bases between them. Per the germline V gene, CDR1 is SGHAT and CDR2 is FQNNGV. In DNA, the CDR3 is TGTGCCAGCAGCCTTGGACAGAACACTGAAGCTTTCTTT. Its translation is CASSLGQNTEAFF. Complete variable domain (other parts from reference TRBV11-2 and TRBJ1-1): EAGVAQSPRYKIIEKRQSVAFWCNPISGHATLYWYQQILGQGPKLLIQFQNNGVVDDSQLPKDRFSAERLKGVDSTLKIQPAKLEDSAVYLCASSLGQNTEAFFGQGTRLTVV.

In nucleotides, the CDR3 is TGTGCCAGCAGCCTCCAACGGCGGGGGCAGTTCTTC. Translating gives CASSLQRRGQFF. The V and J genes are TRBV13 and TRBJ2-1; a possible D gene is TRBD2 (6 bases). The CDR3 spans 12 residues. Deletions cut 5 bases from V and 12 bases from J, with 14 bases between. The germline V gene encodes CDR1 PRHDT and CDR2 FYEKMQ (reference sequence).

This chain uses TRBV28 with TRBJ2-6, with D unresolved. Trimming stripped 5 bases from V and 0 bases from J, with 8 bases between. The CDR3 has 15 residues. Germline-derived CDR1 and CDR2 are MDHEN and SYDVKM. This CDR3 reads CASSEMYSGANVLTF. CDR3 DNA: TGTGCCAGCAGTGAGATGTACTCTGGGGCCAACGTCCTGACTTTC.

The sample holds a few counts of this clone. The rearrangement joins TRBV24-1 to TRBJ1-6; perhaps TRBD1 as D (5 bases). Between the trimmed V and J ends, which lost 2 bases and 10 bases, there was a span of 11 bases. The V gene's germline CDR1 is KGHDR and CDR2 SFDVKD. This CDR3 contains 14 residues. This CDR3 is CATSDYRPGSPLHF. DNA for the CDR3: TGTGCCACCAGTGATTACAGGCCAGGATCACCCCTCCACTTT.

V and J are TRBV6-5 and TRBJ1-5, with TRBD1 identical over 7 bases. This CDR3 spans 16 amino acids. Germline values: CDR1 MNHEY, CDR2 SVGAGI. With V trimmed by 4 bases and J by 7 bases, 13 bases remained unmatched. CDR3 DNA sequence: TGTGCCAGCAGTTCCCTGGGCAGGGGGGTGAAGCAGCCCCAGCATTTT. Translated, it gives CASSSLGRGVKQPQHF.

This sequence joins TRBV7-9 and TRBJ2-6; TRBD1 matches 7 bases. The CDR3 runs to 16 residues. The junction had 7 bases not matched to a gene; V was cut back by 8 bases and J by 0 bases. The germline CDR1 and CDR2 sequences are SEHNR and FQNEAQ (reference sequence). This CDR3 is CASGGQEPSGANVLTF. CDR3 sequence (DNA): TGTGCCAGCGGTGGACAGGAACCCTCTGGGGCCAACGTCCTGACTTTC.

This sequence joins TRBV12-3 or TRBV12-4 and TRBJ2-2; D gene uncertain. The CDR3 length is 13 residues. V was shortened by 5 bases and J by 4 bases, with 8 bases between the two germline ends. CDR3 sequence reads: CASSQLLTGELFF. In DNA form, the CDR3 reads TGTGCCAGCAGTCAACTACTCACCGGGGAGCTGTTTTTT.

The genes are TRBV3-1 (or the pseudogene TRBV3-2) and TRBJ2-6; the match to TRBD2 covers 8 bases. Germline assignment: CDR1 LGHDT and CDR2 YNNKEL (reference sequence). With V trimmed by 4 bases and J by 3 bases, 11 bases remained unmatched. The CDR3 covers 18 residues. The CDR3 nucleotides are TGTGCCAGCAGCCCTACCGGGGGGGCCGTCGGTGGGGCCAACGTCCTGACTTTC. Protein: CASSPTGGAVGGANVLTF.

CDR3 amino acids: CAISEWATGGARHPGYTF. The DNA for the CDR3 is TGTGCCATCAGTGAGTGGGCTACAGGGGGCGCCCGCCATCCTGGCTACACCTTC. This chain links TRBV10-3 with TRBJ1-2; the match to TRBD1 covers 9 bases. From germline, CDR1 is ENHRY and CDR2 SYGVKD. The V and J ends lost 1 base and 7 bases, in that order; junction bases with no gene match: 16. CDR3 length: 18 residues.

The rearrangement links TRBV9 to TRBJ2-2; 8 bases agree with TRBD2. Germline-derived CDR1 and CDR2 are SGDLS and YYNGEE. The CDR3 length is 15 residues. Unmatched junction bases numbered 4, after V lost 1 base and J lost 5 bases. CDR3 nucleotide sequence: TGTGCCAGCAGCGTAAGTCTAGCGGGTACCGGGGAGCTGTTTTTT. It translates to CASSVSLAGTGELFF.

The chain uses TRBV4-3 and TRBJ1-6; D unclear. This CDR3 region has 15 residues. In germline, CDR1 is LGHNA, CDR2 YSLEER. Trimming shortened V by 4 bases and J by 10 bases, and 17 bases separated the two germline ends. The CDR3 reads CASSPFSNKVSPLHF. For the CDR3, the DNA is TGCGCCAGCAGCCCCTTCTCGAACAAAGTATCACCCCTCCACTTT.

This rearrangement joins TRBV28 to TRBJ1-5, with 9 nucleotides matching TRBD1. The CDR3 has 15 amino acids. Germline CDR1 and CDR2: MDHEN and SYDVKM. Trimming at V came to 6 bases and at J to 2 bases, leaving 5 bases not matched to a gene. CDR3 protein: CASRSQGAGNQPQHF. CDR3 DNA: TGTGCCAGCAGATCACAGGGGGCCGGCAATCAGCCCCAGCATTTT.

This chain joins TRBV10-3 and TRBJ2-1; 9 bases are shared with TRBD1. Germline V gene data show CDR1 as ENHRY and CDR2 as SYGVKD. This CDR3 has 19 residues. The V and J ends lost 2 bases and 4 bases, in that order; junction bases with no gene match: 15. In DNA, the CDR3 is TGTGCCATCAGTGAGCCAACAATTTCCGGGACAGGGATATACAATGAGCAGTTCTTC. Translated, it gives CAISEPTISGTGIYNEQFF.